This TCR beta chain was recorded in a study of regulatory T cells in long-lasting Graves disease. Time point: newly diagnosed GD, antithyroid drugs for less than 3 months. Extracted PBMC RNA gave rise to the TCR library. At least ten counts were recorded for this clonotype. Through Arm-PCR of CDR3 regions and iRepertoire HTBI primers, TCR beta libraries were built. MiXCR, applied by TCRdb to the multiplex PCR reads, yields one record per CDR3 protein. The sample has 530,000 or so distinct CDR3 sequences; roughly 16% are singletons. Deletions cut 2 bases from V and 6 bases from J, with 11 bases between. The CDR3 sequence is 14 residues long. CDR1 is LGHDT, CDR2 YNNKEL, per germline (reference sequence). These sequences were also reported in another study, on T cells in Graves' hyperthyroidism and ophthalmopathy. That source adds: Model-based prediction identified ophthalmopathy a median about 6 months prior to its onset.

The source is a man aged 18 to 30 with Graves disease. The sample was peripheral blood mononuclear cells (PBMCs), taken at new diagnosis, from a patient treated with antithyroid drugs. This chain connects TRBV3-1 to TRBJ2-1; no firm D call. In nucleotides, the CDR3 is TGTGCCAGCAGCCAAATGCGATATACCAATGAGCAGTTCTTC. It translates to CASSQMRYTNEQFF.